These 26 T cell receptor beta chains originate from one sample sequenced in a study of T cells in Graves' hyperthyroidism and ophthalmopathy. Amplified TCR beta CDR3 regions came from RNA transcripts. Using the HTBI primer set, a first-round RT-PCR was run on the TCR CDR3. In TCRdb, the multiplex PCR reads were re-called with MiXCR into one record per CDR3 protein. The table lists around 300,000 distinct CDR3 sequences, approximately 13% of them singletons. The sequenced sample consisted of blood. These receptors all stem from a woman under 40 with Graves' hyperthyroidism.

There are a few counts of this clonotype. The chain carries TRBV3-1 and TRBJ1-5; weak D call: TRBD1 (5 bases). The CDR3 consists of 16 residues. From germline, CDR1 is LGHDT and CDR2 YNNKEL (reference sequence). Trimming stripped 1 base from V and 1 base from J, with 11 bases between. In DNA, the CDR3 is TGTGCCAGCAGCCAAGGGGCCCGGGGGAGCAATCAGCCCCAGCATTTT. Its protein is CASSQGARGSNQPQHF.

V is TRBV4-2 and J is TRBJ2-7, with 7 bases fitting TRBD1. The CDR3 consists of 15 residues. The V gene's germline CDR1 is LGHNA and CDR2 YNFKEQ. Losses at the gene ends were 0 bases for V and 3 bases for J; bases not matched to a gene: 5. The CDR3 region has the DNA TGTGCCAGCAGCCAAGACACCGACAGGGACTACGAGCAGTACTTC. Protein sequence: CASSQDTDRDYEQYF.

V and J are TRBV19 and TRBJ2-2, with D perhaps matching TRBD2 (5 bases). This CDR3 has 13 amino acids. Germline V gene data show CDR1 as LNHDA and CDR2 as SQIVND (reference sequence). V dropped 6 bases and J dropped 7 bases, with 12 bases sitting between them. Written as DNA, the CDR3 is TGTGCCAGTAGAGAGGGAGCAATCGGGGAGCTGTTTTTT. Amino acids: CASREGAIGELFF. Drawing the rest from reference TRBV19 and TRBJ2-2, the complete variable domain is DGGITQSPKYLFRKEGQNVTLSCEQNLNHDAMYWYRQDPGQGLRLIYYSQIVNDFQKGDIAEGYSVSREKKESFPLTVTSAQKNPTAFYLCASREGAIGELFFGEGSRLTVL.

This clonotype came up a few times. V gene TRBV27 combines with J gene TRBJ2-4; D not resolved. The CDR3 extends over 11 amino acids. V was pared by 3 bases and J by 10 bases, with 7 bases between. Germline values: CDR1 MNHEY, CDR2 SMNVEV (reference sequence). CDR3 in amino acids: CASSFLNIQYF. In DNA form, the CDR3 reads TGTGCCAGCAGTTTCCTTAATATTCAGTACTTC.

This clonotype has just a few counts. V gene TRBV14 combines with J gene TRBJ2-2; D call uncertain. The CDR3 length is 14 residues. Trimming stripped 2 bases from V and 5 bases from J, with 9 bases between. Germline assignment: CDR1 SGHDN and CDR2 FVKESK. The CDR3 sequence: CASSQPRLTGELFF. CDR3 sequence (DNA): TGTGCCAGCAGCCAACCCAGGCTTACCGGGGAGCTGTTTTTT. Combining the CDR3 with reference TRBV14 and TRBJ2-2 gives the whole variable domain EAGVTQFPSHSVIEKGQTVTLRCDPISGHDNLYWYRRVMGKEIKFLLHFVKESKQDESGMPNNRFLAERTGGTYSTLKVQPAELEDSGVYFCASSQPRLTGELFFGEGSRLTVL.

This clonotype was detected once. The J gene is TRBJ2-3, the V gene TRBV7-8; weak D call: TRBD2 (5 bases). Germline-derived CDR1 and CDR2 are SGHVS and FQNEAQ. Trimming pared 5 bases from V and 1 base from J, leaving 16 bases between. The CDR3 runs 16 residues. The chain's CDR3 is CASSPPSGYGTDTQYF. The CDR3 DNA sequence: TGTGCCAGCAGCCCCCCAAGCGGATACGGCACAGATACGCAGTATTTT.

The sample holds many counts of this clonotype. The chain employs TRBV20-1 and TRBJ1-1; D not certain. This CDR3 has 13 amino acids. The germline V gene encodes CDR1 DFQATT and CDR2 SNEGSKA (reference sequence). The ends were cut back, 5 bases at V and 2 bases at J, with 12 bases in the middle. CDR3 DNA: TGCAGTGCTCCTTCCAACGGAAACACTGAAGCTTTCTTT. This codes for CSAPSNGNTEAFF.

The V call is TRBV20-1, the J call TRBJ2-1; no clear D gene. Trimming pared 6 bases from V and 5 bases from J, leaving 17 bases between. The CDR3 extends over 14 amino acids. Germline V gene sequence: CDR1 DFQATT, CDR2 SNEGSKA (reference sequence). CDR3 DNA sequence: TGCAGTGCATCTGGCCCTAAAGGAGACAATGAGCAGTTCTTC. This gives the protein CSASGPKGDNEQFF.

The chain employs TRBV7-9 and TRBJ1-2, with D unresolved. Trimming stripped 1 base from V and 12 bases from J, with 12 bases between. The V gene's germline CDR1 is SEHNR and CDR2 FQNEAQ (reference sequence). CDR3 length: 12 residues. CDR3 sequence: CASSLVKGAHTF. The CDR3 DNA follows: TGTGCCAGCAGCTTAGTTAAGGGAGCTCACACCTTC.

This clonotype was counted a few times. The chain has TRBV5-8 and TRBJ2-2, with TRBD1 matching over 10 bases. The CDR3 extends over 15 amino acids. The V gene's germline CDR1 is SGHTS and CDR2 YDEGEE. V shed 4 bases, J shed 3 bases, and the junction held 3 bases outside the gene matches. The CDR3 coding sequence is TGTGCCAGCAGCGCCGGGACAGGGGACACCGGGGAGCTGTTTTTT. It is translated as CASSAGTGDTGELFF.

Only a few counts were recorded for this clonotype. The V gene is TRBV19, the J gene TRBJ2-4; 7 bases are shared with TRBD1. Germline assignment: CDR1 LNHDA and CDR2 SQIVND (reference sequence). Germline trimming cut 3 bases from V and 4 bases from J; bases unmatched to any gene: 9. The CDR3 totals 16 residues. The CDR3, as DNA: TGTGCCAGTAGTATCTGGACAGGCGCCGATAAAAACATTCAGTACTTC. It encodes CASSIWTGADKNIQYF.

This clonotype was seen once. The genes are TRBV5-1 and TRBJ2-7; weak D call: TRBD1 (5 bases). CDR1 and CDR2 (germline): SGHRS, YFSETQ. V was cut by 4 bases and J by 2 bases, with 19 bases left in between. The CDR3 sequence is 16 residues long. The CDR3 DNA follows: TGCGCCAGCAGCCGAACGCAGGGAACCCCAGCCTACGAGCAGTACTTC. Translation: CASSRTQGTPAYEQYF.

There are a few counts of this clonotype. The V gene is TRBV6-5, the J gene TRBJ2-7, with TRBD2 as a possible D gene (5 bases). Germline CDR1 MNHEY, CDR2 SVGAGI. V shed 4 bases and J shed 7 bases, with 20 bases lying between them. The CDR3 totals 15 residues. Here the CDR3 DNA reads TGTGCCAGCAGTTTTGGAGGACCGTCGAGCCCAGAGCAGTACTTC. Its translation: CASSFGGPSSPEQYF.

This clonotype was observed at least ten times. J is TRBJ2-6 and V is TRBV11-2, with no clear D. The length of the CDR3 is 13 residues. In germline, CDR1 is SGHAT, CDR2 FQNNGV. With 6 bases removed from V and 2 bases from J, the gap between germline ends came to 5 bases. The CDR3 DNA reads TGTGCCAGCAGTCAAGCTGGGGCCAACGTCCTGACTTTC. Translating gives CASSQAGANVLTF.

There are many counts of this clonotype. The chain links TRBV19 to TRBJ1-5; 8 nucleotides align to TRBD1. Per germline, CDR1 LNHDA and CDR2 SQIVND (reference sequence). This CDR3 comprises 15 residues. The ends lost 7 bases at V and 4 bases at J; junction bases unmatched: 9. CDR3 DNA: TGTGCCAGTAAGTCAGGGACAGGCTTTAATCAGCCCCAGCATTTT. This gives the protein CASKSGTGFNQPQHF.

This chain connects TRBV5-4 to TRBJ1-6; D possibly corresponds to TRBD1 (5 bases). Deletions cut 1 base from V and 5 bases from J, with 10 bases between. The CDR3 spans 15 residues. CDR1 and CDR2 from the germline V gene are SGHNT and YYREEE (reference sequence). In DNA form, the CDR3 reads TGTGCCAGCAGCTTGTCCCCGACAGATAATTCACCCCTCCACTTT. This gives the protein CASSLSPTDNSPLHF.

This clonotype was counted ten times or more. The chain couples TRBV2 to TRBJ2-3, with no clear D. The CDR3 contains 14 residues. V dropped 2 bases and J dropped 0 bases, with 6 bases sitting between them. CDR1 and CDR2 from the germline V gene are SNHLY and FYNNEI. The CDR3 DNA reads as TGTGCCAGCAGTGAACTGTCTAGCACAGATACGCAGTATTTT. It specifies CASSELSSTDTQYF.

This clonotype was found a few times. The rearrangement joins TRBV19 to TRBJ2-2; possible D gene TRBD2, 5 bases. Germline V lookup: CDR1 LNHDA, CDR2 SQIVND (reference sequence). The CDR3 sequence is 13 residues long. The germline V and J ends were trimmed by 6 bases and 7 bases, with 12 bases remaining between them. CDR3 loop: CASSITSVGELFF. The CDR3 coding sequence is TGTGCCAGTAGCATCACTAGTGTCGGGGAGCTGTTTTTT.

This clonotype appeared many times. Here the CDR3 reads CASSDPRGNQPQHF. CDR3 DNA sequence: TGTGCCAGCAGTGACCCGCGGGGCAATCAGCCCCAGCATTTT. The V call is TRBV6-1, the J call TRBJ1-5; D is uncertain. Germline lookup yields CDR1 MNHNS and CDR2 SASEGT. Trimming took 3 bases from V and 2 from J, leaving 8 bases between them. This CDR3 region has 14 residues.

This clonotype was counted ten times or more. The chain carries TRBV28 and TRBJ1-3; D uncertain. The CDR3 has 15 amino acids. Germline lookup yields CDR1 MDHEN and CDR2 SYDVKM. V lost 2 bases and J lost 4, with 12 bases in between. In DNA, the CDR3 is TGTGCCAGCAGTTTAGTTCCGGTGTACGGAAACACCATATATTTT. Amino acid sequence: CASSLVPVYGNTIYF.

This clonotype has just a few counts. J is TRBJ2-2 and V is TRBV29-1; D is ambiguous. CDR3 length equals 14 residues. V lost 7 bases and J 6 bases, leaving 18 bases between the germline ends. The germline V gene has CDR1 SQVTM and CDR2 ANQGSEA. CDR3 amino acids: CSAASLMGAGELFF. The CDR3 DNA reads TGCAGCGCCGCCTCCCTCATGGGTGCCGGGGAGCTGTTTTTT.

On this clonotype: This may arise from a read error, as a much more abundant clone is one base away. This sequence joins TRBV9 and TRBJ1-1, with TRBD1 as a possible D gene (5 bases). This CDR3 is 12 amino acids long. V was shortened by 0 bases and J by 7 bases, with 7 bases between the two germline ends. Germline lookup yields CDR1 SGDLS and CDR2 YYNGEE. The CDR3 DNA follows: TGTGCCAGCAGCGTAGTGGGGGATGAAGCTTTCTTT. This sequence encodes CASSVVGDEAFF.

This clonotype was seen at least ten times. The V and J genes are TRBV6-1 and TRBJ2-4; maybe TRBD1 (5 bases). Per germline, CDR1 MNHNS and CDR2 SASEGT. The CDR3 runs to 13 residues. The V end was cut by 1 base, the J end by 6 bases, with 7 bases between. The CDR3 region is CASSEGGRNIQYF. The CDR3 DNA is TGTGCCAGCAGTGAAGGGGGCAGAAACATTCAGTACTTC.

Only a few counts were recorded for this clonotype. The chain has TRBV6-2 or TRBV6-3 and TRBJ2-6, with D perhaps TRBD2 (6 bases). Germline values: CDR1 MNHEY, CDR2 SVGEGT. CDR3 length: 18 amino acids. V lost 2 bases and J 0 bases, leaving 14 bases between the germline ends. The DNA for the CDR3 is TGTGCCAGCAGTTACGGAGGGGTGTTGATCTCTGGGGCCAACGTCCTGACTTTC. It yields the protein CASSYGGVLISGANVLTF.

The chain joins TRBV9 to TRBJ1-2; D perhaps matches TRBD1 (5 bases). Germline V gene lookup returns CDR1 SGDLS and CDR2 YYNGEE. The CDR3 totals 14 residues. Between the trimmed V and J ends, which lost 5 bases and 8 bases, there was a span of 19 bases. In DNA form, the CDR3 reads TGTGCCAGCAGTGCCCCCCCGGGGGTGGAGGGCTACACCTTC. This sequence encodes CASSAPPGVEGYTF.

This clonotype was counted only a few times. The chain uses TRBV18 and TRBJ2-7, with 11 bases fitting TRBD2. Germline trimming cut 1 base from V and 0 bases from J; bases unmatched to any gene: 8. The CDR3 sequence is 18 residues long. From germline, CDR1 is KGHSH and CDR2 LQKENI. The CDR3 DNA reads as TGTGCCAGCTCACCACAGGAACGGGGGACTAGCGGCTCCTACGAGCAGTACTTC. It specifies CASSPQERGTSGSYEQYF.